This is a list of T cell receptor beta chains from one sample in a study of cytomegalovirus exposure and HLA in healthy donors. This table comes from immunoSEQ multiplex PCR, and its TCRdb copy is limited to in-frame clones, with some not included. The sample holds about 140,000 clones; 70% to 80% are singletons and the top ten take around 4.9%. Sequencing was performed on PBMCs. The receptor source for this set is a male donor in good health and CMV-seronegative. The CDR3 runs from the conserved cysteine through the conserved F or W. The order of the fields is clone size, V gene, J gene, D gene, CDR3 DNA, CDR3 protein. D genes are given only for firm matches. Expanded clones are given a class, and other clones once, few, many or no size at all.

size: NA; V: TRBV18; J: TRBJ2-7; D: TRBD1; DNA: TGTGCCAGCTCACCGGCGGGACAGGCTGTCTCCTACGAGCAGTACTTC; CDR3: CASSPAGQAVSYEQYF
size: NA; V: TRBV28; J: TRBJ2-7; D: TRBD1; DNA: TGTGCCAGCAGGCCTCGGGGACAGGGGCCTTACGAGCAGTACTTC; CDR3: CASRPRGQGPYEQYF
size: NA; V: TRBV18; J: TRBJ2-7; D: NA; DNA: TGTGCCAGCTCACCAGGGCCAGGGGATAAGTACTTC; CDR3: CASSPGPGDKYF
size: NA; V: TRBV6-5; J: TRBJ1-2; D: NA; DNA: TGTGCCAGCAGTTGGGGCGGGGGGAGCTATGGCTACACCTTC; CDR3: CASSWGGGSYGYTF
size: NA; V: TRBV14; J: TRBJ1-5; D: NA; DNA: TGTGCCAGCAGTATGACAGGAAGTGGGCCCCAGCATTTT; CDR3: CASSMTGSGPQHF
size: NA; V: TRBV19; J: TRBJ1-2; D: NA; DNA: TGTGCCAGTAGTATGACCGGGGGATATGGCTACACCTTC; CDR3: CASSMTGGYGYTF
size: NA; V: TRBV5-5; J: TRBJ1-4; D: NA; DNA: TGTGCCAGCAGCTTGAACAGGGATAAAGAAAAACTGTTTTTT; CDR3: CASSLNRDKEKLFF
size: few; V: TRBV2; J: TRBJ1-5; D: TRBD1; DNA: TGTGCCAGCAGGGGGACAGGGGGCGCCCAGCCCCAGCATTTT; CDR3: CASRGTGGAQPQHF
size: NA; V: TRBV9; J: TRBJ2-7; D: NA; DNA: TGTGCCAGGGACCTGGGGGACTTTCCCAACTACGAGCAGTACTTC; CDR3: CARDLGDFPNYEQYF
size: NA; V: TRBV6-5; J: TRBJ2-1; D: NA; DNA: TGTGCCAGCAGTTACGGAGCCGGTGAGCAGTTCTTC; CDR3: CASSYGAGEQFF